The entry below describes one T cell receptor beta chain. The sample originates from a study of blood T cell repertoires in COVID-19. CDR3 size: 15 residues. Germline V CDR1 and CDR2: SGDLS, YYNGEE. Trimming took 3 bases from V and 3 from J; bases not matched to a gene: 3. Some clones are missing from TCRdb's copy, which holds only in-frame ones; the method was immunoSEQ multiplex PCR. The data contain roughly 200,000 clones, roughly 83% of them seen just once; the ten biggest clones take up around 6%. The sample taken for sequencing was PBMCs or T cells enriched from blood (not recorded which). The gene calls are TRBV9 and TRBJ2-7; 13 bases agree with TRBD2. The sequence was collected from a man aged 40-50 years with acute COVID-19. CDR3 bases: TGTGCCAGCAGCGGGACTAGCGGGGGCTTCTACGAGCAGTACTTC. The encoded protein is CASSGTSGGFYEQYF.